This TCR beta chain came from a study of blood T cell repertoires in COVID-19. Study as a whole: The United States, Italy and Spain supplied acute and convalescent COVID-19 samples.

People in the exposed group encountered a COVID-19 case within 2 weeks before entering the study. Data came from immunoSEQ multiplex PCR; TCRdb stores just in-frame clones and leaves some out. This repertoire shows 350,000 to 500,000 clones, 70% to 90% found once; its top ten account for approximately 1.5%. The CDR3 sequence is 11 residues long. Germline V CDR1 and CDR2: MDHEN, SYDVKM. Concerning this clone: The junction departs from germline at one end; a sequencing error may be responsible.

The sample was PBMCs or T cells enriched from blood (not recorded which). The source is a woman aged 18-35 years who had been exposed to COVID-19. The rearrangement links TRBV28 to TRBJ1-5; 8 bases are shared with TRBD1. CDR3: CASSGLDREYF. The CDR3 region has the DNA TGTGCCAGCAGTGGCCTGGACAGGGAGTATTTT.